The 2 T cell receptor beta chains given below trace back to one sample, sequenced in a study of shared clonotypes between healthy human individuals (TCRdb year 2020). Library construction relied on the immunoSEQ multiplex PCR assay. Here the immuneACCESS table is served through TCRdb, limited to in-frame sequences with V and J called. Missing clones are a known gap in these copies; in checked studies unresolved V genes cover under half, and the rest lacks a known reason. This sample is represented by some 200,000 clones; under 80% of them were singletons. 11% of the sample is taken by the ten largest. The sequencing sample was made of memory CD4+ T cells sorted from blood. Interpreted using the paper, the cell subset or site label stands for: CD45RA-negative fraction. The source is a man younger than 45 in good health.

This chain connects TRBV5-1 to TRBJ2-1, with a possible D match to TRBD1 (5 bases). CDR3 length equals 14 residues. With 4 bases removed from V and 5 bases from J, the gap between germline ends came to 13 bases. Germline V lookup: CDR1 SGHRS, CDR2 YFSETQ. The CDR3 coding sequence is TGCGCCAGCAGCGGTCAGGGAATTGACAATGAGCAGTTCTTC. Translating it yields CASSGQGIDNEQFF.

The CDR3: CASSYQIAGAYEQYF. CDR3 DNA sequence: TGTGCCAGCAGTTACCAGATAGCGGGAGCCTACGAGCAGTACTTC. The rearrangement links TRBV28 to TRBJ2-7, with 9 bases identical to TRBD2. CDR1 is MDHEN, CDR2 SYDVKM, per germline. This CDR3 is built from 15 residues. V was clipped by 4 bases and J by 2 bases; unmatched bases: 6.